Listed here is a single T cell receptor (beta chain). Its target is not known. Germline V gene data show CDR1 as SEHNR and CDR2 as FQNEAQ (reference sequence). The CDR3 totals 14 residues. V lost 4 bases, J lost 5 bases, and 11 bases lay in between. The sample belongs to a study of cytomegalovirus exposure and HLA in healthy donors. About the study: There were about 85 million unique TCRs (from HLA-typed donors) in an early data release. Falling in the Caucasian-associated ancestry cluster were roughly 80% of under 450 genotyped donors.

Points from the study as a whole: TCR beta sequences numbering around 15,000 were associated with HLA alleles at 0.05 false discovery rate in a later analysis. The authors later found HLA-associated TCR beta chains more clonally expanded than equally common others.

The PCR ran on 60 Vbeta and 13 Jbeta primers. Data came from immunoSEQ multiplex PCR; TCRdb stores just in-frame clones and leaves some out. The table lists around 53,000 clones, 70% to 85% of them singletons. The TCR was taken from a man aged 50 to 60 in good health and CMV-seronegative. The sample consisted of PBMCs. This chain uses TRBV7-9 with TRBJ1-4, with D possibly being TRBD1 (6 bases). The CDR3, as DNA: TGTGCCAGCAGCTCCCGGGACAAAAATGAAAAACTGTTTTTT. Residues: CASSSRDKNEKLFF.